The sample holds one count of the clone carrying this T cell receptor beta chain. These data belong to a study of blood T cell repertoires in COVID-19. Background on the study: Acute and convalescent COVID-19 specimens originated in the United States, Italy and Spain. PBMCs, B-cell-depleted T cells, or T cells provided the cDNA or gDNA that made up the material.

Per the authors' pipeline: Reference gene primer amplification in the assay estimated nucleated cell counts. Using immunoSEQ multiplex PCR, the repertoire was profiled, and TCRdb retains in-frame clones only, with some absent. The DNA gave D and trimming, while V, J and clone size come from that table. This sample carries 250,000 to 300,000 clones, 80% to 90% of them seen once, and the ten largest clones take over 9.5%. In Seattle, patients joined the study during active infection and were tracked longitudinally. The TCR originated in a woman in her twenties or thirties with COVID-19, enrolled during active disease. Sequencing was performed on peripheral blood.

CDR3 residues: CASSVDGGAGDTQYF. CDR3 sequence (DNA): TGTGCCAGCAGCGTGGACGGGGGGGCCGGAGATACGCAGTATTTT. The V and J genes are TRBV9 and TRBJ2-3, with 8 bases fitting TRBD2. From germline, CDR1 is SGDLS and CDR2 YYNGEE. The trim removed 2 bases at V and 5 bases at J, leaving 7 bases unmatched. The CDR3 runs 15 residues.